The T cell receptor beta chain under discussion was sequenced for a study of human T cells and chemical hapten exposure. TCRdb re-analysed the RACE reads in MiXCR, keeping a single row per CDR3 protein. The sample yields 75,000 to 95,000 distinct CDR3 sequences, approximately 12% seen once. Overall study findings and caveats: Positive correlation was observed between PT1 expanded TCR counts and patch test score.

This clonotype has ten or more counts. What it binds is unknown. Time point: patch test 1, 2 weeks after DPC sensitization. As to treatment: therapeutic diphenylcyclopropenone sensitization with weekly scalp DPC. Sequencing was performed on whole blood, taken in connection with sensitization to the hapten diphenylcyclopropenone (DPC). This receptor was identified in a woman aged 60-70 years with alopecia areata. Some clones in this sample may be carry-over from other donors' samples.

The DNA of the CDR3 is TGTGCCAGCTCACCCGCGGGGGGGTACGAGCAGTACTTC. Its protein product is CASSPAGGYEQYF. The chain has TRBV18 and TRBJ2-7; 9 positions match TRBD2. From germline, CDR1 is KGHSH and CDR2 LQKENI. This CDR3 is 13 amino acids long. Trimming took 3 bases from V and 4 from J; bases not matched to a gene: 1.